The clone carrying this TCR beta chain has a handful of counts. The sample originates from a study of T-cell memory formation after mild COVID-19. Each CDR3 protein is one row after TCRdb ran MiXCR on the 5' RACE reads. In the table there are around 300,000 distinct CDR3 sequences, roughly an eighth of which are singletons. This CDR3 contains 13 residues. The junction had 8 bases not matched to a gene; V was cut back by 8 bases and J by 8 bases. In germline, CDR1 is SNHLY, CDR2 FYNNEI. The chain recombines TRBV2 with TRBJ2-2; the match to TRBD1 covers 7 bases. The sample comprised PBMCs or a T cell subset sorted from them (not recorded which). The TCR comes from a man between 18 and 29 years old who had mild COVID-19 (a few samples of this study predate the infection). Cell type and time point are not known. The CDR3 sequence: CASGWTGSGELFF. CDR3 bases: TGTGCCAGCGGGTGGACAGGCTCTGGGGAGCTGTTTTTT.